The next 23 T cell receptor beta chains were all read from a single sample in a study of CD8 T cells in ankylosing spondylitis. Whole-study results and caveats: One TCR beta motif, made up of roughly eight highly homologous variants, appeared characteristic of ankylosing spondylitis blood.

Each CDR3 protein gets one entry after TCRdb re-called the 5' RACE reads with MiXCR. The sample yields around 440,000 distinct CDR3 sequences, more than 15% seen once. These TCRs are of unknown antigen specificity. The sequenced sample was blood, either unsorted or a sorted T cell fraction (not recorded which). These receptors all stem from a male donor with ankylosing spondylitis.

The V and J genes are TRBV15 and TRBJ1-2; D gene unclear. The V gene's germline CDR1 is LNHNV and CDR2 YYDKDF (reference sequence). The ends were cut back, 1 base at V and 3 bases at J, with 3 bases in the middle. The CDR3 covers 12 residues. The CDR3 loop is CATSRGDYGYTF. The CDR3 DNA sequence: TGTGCCACCAGCAGAGGTGACTATGGCTACACCTTC.

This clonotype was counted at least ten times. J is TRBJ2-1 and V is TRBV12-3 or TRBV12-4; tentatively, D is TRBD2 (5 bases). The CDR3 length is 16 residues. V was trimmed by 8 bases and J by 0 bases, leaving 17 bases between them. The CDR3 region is CASLSVGVSSYNEQFF. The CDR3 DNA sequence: TGTGCCAGCCTCTCCGTCGGGGTAAGCTCCTACAATGAGCAGTTCTTC.

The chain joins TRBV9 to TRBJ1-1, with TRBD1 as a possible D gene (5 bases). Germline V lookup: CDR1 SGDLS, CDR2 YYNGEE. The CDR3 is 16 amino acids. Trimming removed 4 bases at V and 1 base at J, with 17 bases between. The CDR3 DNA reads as TGTGCCAGCAGCCCCCGGACACTACTGACGAACACTGAAGCTTTCTTT. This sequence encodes CASSPRTLLTNTEAFF.

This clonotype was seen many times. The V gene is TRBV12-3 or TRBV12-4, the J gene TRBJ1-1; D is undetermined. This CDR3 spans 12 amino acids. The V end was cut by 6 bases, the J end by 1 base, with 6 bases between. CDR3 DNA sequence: TGTGCCAGCAGCGCACAGAACACTGAAGCTTTCTTT. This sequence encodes CASSAQNTEAFF.

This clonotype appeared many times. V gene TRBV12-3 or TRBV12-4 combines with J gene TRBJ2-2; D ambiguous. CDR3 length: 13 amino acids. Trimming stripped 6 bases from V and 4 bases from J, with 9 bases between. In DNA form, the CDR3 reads TGTGCCAGCAGCCCGAAATTCACCGGGGAGCTGTTTTTT. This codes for CASSPKFTGELFF.

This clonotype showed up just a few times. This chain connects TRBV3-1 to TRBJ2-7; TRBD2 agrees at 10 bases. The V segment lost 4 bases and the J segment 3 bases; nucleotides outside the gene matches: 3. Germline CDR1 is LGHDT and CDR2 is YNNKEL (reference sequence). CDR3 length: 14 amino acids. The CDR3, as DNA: TGTGCCAGCAGCCGAGCGGGAGGGCTCTACGAGCAGTACTTC. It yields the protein CASSRAGGLYEQYF.

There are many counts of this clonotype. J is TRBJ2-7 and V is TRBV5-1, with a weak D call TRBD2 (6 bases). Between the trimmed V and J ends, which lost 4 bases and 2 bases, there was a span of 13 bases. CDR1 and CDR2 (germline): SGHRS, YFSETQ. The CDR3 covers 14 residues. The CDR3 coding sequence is TGCGCCAGCAGCACCTCGGGGGTCGCCTACGAGCAGTACTTC. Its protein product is CASSTSGVAYEQYF.

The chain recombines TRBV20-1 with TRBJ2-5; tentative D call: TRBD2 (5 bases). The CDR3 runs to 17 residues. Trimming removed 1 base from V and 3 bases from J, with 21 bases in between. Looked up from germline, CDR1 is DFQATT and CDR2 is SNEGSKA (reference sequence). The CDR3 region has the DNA TGCAGTGCTAGAGTACTGTTCGGAGGCGAGTCAAAAGAGACCCAGTACTTC. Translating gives CSARVLFGGESKETQYF.

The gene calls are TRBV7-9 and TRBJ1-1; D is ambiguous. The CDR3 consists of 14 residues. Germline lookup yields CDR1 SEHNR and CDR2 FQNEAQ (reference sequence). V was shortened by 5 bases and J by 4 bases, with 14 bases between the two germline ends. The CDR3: CASSQQIVGTEAFF. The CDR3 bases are TGTGCCAGCAGCCAACAGATTGTCGGCACTGAAGCTTTCTTT.

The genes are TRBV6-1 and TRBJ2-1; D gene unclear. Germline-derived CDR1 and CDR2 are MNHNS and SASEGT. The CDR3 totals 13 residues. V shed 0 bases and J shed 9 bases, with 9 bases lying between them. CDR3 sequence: CASSEARFGEQFF. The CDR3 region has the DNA TGTGCCAGCAGTGAAGCGCGTTTTGGTGAGCAGTTCTTC.

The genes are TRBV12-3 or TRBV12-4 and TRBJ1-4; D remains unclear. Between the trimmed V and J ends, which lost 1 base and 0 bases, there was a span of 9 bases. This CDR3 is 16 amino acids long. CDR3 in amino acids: CASSLVPVATNEKLFF. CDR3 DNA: TGTGCCAGCAGTTTAGTGCCAGTTGCAACTAATGAAAAACTGTTTTTT.

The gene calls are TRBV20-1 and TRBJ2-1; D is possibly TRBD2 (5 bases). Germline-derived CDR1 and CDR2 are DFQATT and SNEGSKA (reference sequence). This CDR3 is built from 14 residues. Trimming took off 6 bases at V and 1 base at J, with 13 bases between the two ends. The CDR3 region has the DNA TGCAGTGCGCCACTAGGTCGATCCTACAATGAGCAGTTCTTC. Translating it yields CSAPLGRSYNEQFF.

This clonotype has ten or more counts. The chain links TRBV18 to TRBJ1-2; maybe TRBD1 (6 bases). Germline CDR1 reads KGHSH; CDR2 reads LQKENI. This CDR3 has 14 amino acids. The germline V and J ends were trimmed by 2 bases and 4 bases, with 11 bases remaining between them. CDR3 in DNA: TGTGCCAGCTCACCAACCGACAGGATCTATGGCTACACCTTC. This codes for CASSPTDRIYGYTF.

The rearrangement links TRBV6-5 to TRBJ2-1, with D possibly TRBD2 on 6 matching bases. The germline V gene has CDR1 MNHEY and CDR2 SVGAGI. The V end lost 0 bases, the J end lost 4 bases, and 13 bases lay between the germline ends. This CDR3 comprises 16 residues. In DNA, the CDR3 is TGTGCCAGCAGTTACTCCCCGGCAAGCGGGTACAATGAGCAGTTCTTC. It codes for CASSYSPASGYNEQFF.

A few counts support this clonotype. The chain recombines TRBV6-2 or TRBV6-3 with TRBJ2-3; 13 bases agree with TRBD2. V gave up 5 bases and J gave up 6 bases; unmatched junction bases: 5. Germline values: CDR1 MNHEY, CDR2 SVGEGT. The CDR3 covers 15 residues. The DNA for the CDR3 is TGTGCCAGCAGTGGGGGGACTAGCGGGATGGATACGCAGTATTTT. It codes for CASSGGTSGMDTQYF.

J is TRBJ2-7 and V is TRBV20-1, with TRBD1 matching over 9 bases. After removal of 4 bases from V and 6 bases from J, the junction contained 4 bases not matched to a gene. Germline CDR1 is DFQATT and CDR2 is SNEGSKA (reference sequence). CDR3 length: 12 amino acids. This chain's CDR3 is CSANTDRGEQYF. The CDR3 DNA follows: TGCAGTGCTAACACGGACAGGGGCGAGCAGTACTTC.

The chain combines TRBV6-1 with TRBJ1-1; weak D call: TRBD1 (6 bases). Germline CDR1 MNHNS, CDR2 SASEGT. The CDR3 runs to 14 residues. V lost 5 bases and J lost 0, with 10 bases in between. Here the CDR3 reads CASSRDNMNTEAFF. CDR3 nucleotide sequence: TGTGCCAGCAGTCGGGACAATATGAACACTGAAGCTTTCTTT.

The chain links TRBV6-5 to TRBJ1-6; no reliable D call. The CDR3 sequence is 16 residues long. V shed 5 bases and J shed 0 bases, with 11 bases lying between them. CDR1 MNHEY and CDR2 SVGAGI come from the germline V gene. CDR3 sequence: CASSNLGSSYNSPLHF. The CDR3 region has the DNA TGTGCCAGCAGTAACTTAGGGAGCTCCTATAATTCACCCCTCCACTTT.

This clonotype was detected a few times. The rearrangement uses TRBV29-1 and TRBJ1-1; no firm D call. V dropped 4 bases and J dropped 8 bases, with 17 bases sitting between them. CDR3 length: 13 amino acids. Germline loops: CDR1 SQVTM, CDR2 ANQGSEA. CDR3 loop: CSVGSPVVDEAFF. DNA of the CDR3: TGCAGCGTTGGCTCCCCGGTAGTCGACGAAGCTTTCTTT.

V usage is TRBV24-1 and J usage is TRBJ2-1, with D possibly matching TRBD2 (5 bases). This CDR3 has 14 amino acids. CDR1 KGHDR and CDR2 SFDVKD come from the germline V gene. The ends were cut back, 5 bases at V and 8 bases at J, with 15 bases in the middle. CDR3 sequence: CATSGKRDFDEQFF. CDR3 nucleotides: TGTGCCACCAGTGGCAAGAGGGATTTCGATGAGCAGTTCTTC.

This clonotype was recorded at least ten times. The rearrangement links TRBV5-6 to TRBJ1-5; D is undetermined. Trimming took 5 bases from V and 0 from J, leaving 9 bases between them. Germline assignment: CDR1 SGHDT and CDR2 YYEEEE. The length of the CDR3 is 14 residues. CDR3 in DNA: TGTGCCAGCAGTCAGACTCATAGCAATCAGCCCCAGCATTTT. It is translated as CASSQTHSNQPQHF.

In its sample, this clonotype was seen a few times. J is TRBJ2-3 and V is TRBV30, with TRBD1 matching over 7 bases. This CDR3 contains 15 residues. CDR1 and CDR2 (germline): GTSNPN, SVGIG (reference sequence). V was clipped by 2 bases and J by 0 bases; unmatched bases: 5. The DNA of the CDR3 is TGTGCCTGGAGTCCGGACAGGCTGAGCACAGATACGCAGTATTTT. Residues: CAWSPDRLSTDTQYF. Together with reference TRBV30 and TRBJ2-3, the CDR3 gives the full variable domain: SQTIHQWPATLVQPVGSPLSLECTVEGTSNPNLYWYRQAAGRGLQLLFYSVGIGQISSEVPQNLSASRPQDRQFILSSKKLLLSDSGFYLCAWSPDRLSTDTQYFGPGTRLTVL.

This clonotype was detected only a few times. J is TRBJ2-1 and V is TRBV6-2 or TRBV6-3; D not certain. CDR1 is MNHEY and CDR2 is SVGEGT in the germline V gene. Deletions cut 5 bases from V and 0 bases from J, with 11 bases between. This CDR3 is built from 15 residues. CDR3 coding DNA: TGTGCCAGCAGTCCGCACGGGTACTCCTACAATGAGCAGTTCTTC. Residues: CASSPHGYSYNEQFF.